This T cell receptor beta chain stems from a study of Ad26.COV2.S vaccination and SARS-CoV-2 variants. Stated treatment: around 19 received Ad26.COV2.S at low or high dose, single or two shots; about 5 received placebo; per-sample allocation not given. Material that was analyzed had been drawn on day 63 after the first vaccine or placebo injection. The V gene end was trimmed by 6 bases and the J gene end by 6 bases; junction bases not matched to a gene: 9. Germline V gives CDR1 MNHEY, CDR2 SVGAGI. This CDR3 has 14 amino acids. Clones were sequenced by immunoSEQ multiplex PCR, and TCRdb holds only the in-frame ones, with some missing. The sample lists more than 300,000 clones, around 90% occurring once.

V gene TRBV6-5 combines with J gene TRBJ2-7; 9 bases fit TRBD1. Material: peripheral blood, obtained in a trial of Ad26.COV2.S vaccine versus placebo. This receptor was obtained from a person between 18 and 59 years old who received the Ad26.COV2.S COVID-19 vaccine or a placebo. The chain's CDR3 is CASSTPGQGVEQYF. The CDR3 DNA follows: TGTGCCAGCAGCACCCCGGGACAGGGTGTCGAGCAGTACTTC.